This TCR beta chain was documented in a study of CD8+CD57+ T cells in acquired aplastic anemia. Concerning this clonotype itself: Its matching antigen is unknown.

This CDR3 region has 14 residues. Germline trimming cut 2 bases from V and 7 bases from J; bases unmatched to any gene: 5. Germline CDR1 reads SGHTA; CDR2 reads FQGTGA. By flow cytometry, patients selected for sequencing had shown an expansion of CD8+CD57+ cells. A severe acquired aplastic anemia diagnosis applied to all patients. Profiling of TCR beta VDJ combinations and CDR3 sequences used genomic DNA as template. Using its own MiXCR run on the reads, TCRdb lists one record per CDR3 protein. This sample yields under 250,000 distinct CDR3 sequences, of which roughly 60% are seen a single time; roughly 64% belongs to the top ten. Regarding the study as a whole: Patients and controls shared twenty-nine CD8+ CDR3 sequences.

The rearrangement uses TRBV7-3 and TRBJ2-1; 7 bases fit TRBD1. Sample: sorted CD4+, CD8+, or CD8+CD57+ T cells (not recorded which) from PBMCs. The clonotype comes from a human donor with aplastic anemia. The CDR3 spells CASSLWGQRNEQFF. The DNA for the CDR3 is TGTGCCAGCAGCTTATGGGGACAGAGAAATGAGCAGTTCTTC.